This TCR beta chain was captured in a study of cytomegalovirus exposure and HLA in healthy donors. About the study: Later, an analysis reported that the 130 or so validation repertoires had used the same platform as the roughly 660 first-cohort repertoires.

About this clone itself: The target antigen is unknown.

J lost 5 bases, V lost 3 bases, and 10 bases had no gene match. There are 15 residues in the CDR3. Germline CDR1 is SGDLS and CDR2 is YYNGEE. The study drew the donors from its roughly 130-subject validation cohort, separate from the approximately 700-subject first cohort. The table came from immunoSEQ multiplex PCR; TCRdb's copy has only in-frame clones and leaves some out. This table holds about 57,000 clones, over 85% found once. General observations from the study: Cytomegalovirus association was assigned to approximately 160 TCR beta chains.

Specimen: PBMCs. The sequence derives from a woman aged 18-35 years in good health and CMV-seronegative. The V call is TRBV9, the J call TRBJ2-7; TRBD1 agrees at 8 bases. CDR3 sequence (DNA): TGTGCCAGCAGCGCCCAGACAGGGGTTGGGAACGAGCAGTACTTC. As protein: CASSAQTGVGNEQYF. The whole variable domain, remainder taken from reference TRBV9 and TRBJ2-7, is DSGVTQTPKHLITATGQRVTLRCSPRSGDLSVYWYQQSLDQGLQFLIQYYNGEERAKGNILERFSAQQFPDLHSELNLSSLELGDSALYFCASSAQTGVGNEQYFGPGTRLTVT.